The rows below give T cell receptor beta chains drawn from one sample of a study of T-cell reconstitution after alpha-beta-depleted transplantation in children. One entry per CDR3 protein, called by TCRdb with MiXCR from the PCR reads. The sample includes about 980,000 distinct CDR3 sequences, roughly 29% of them seen just once. The source material was PBMCs, mostly from graft donor cells, sampled 360 days after TCRalphabeta/CD19-depleted stem cell transplant. The origin of the receptors is a boy under three years old who had a stem cell transplant for SCID, so the T cells may come from the graft donor. Both conserved end residues are part of each CDR3. Fields, in order: J gene, V gene, clone size, D gene, CDR3 DNA, CDR3 protein. D genes are given only for firm matches. Clone size is stated in some rows and not others, as once, few, many or a class when expanded.

TRBJ2-5 | TRBV11-2 | few | - | TGTGCCAGCAGCGTAGGGGTCGGCAGGGGAAGGCGGGAGACCCAGTACTTC | CASSVGVGRGRRETQYF
TRBJ2-7 | TRBV28 | - | - | TGTGCCAGCAGGGCCCCTAGCCCCTACGAGCAGTACTTC | CASRAPSPYEQYF
TRBJ1-4 | TRBV29-1 | - | - | TGCAGCGTACAAGGACTGCCTACAACTAATGAAAAACTGTTTTTT | CSVQGLPTTNEKLFF
TRBJ2-7 | TRBV12-3/TRBV12-4 | - | - | TGTGCCAGCAGCCAAGGCCCGGGACGCCGAGGGGAGCAGTACTTC | CASSQGPGRRGEQYF
TRBJ2-3 | TRBV10-3 | - | TRBD2 | TGTGCCATCAGTTCTAGCGGGGGGCCCACAGATACGCAGTATTTT | CAISSSGGPTDTQYF
TRBJ1-6 | TRBV3-1 | few | - | TGTGCCAGAAGTCCCAGGACGAATTCACCCCTCCACTTT | CARSPRTNSPLHF
TRBJ2-5 | TRBV10-3 | - | - | TGTGCCATCAGTGGATGGACAACGCAAGAGACCCAGTACTTC | CAISGWTTQETQYF
TRBJ2-3 | TRBV20-1 | - | - | TGCAGTGCTAGGGGGGTGATCCCAGATACGCAGTATTTT | CSARGVIPDTQYF
TRBJ2-3 | TRBV7-9 | few | - | TGTGCCAGCAGCTTAGAGGCATATACGCAGTATTTT | CASSLEAYTQYF
TRBJ2-1 | TRBV9 | - | TRBD1 | TGTGCCAGCAGCGTAGTTGCAGGGGGCTTCTACAATGAGCAGTTCTTC | CASSVVAGGFYNEQFF
TRBJ2-7 | TRBV5-5 | - | - | TGTGCCAGCAGCTGGCAGGGACCCTACGAGCAGTACTTC | CASSWQGPYEQYF
TRBJ1-2 | TRBV7-8 | - | - | TGTGCCAGCAGCTTAGCGCTGGGCGACCAGGACTACTATGGCTACACCTTC | CASSLALGDQDYYGYTF
TRBJ2-7 | TRBV6-1 | few | TRBD1 | TGTGCCAGCACTAACCCGGACAGGTTCTACGAGCAGTACTTC | CASTNPDRFYEQYF
TRBJ1-6 | TRBV10-3 | few | - | TGTGCCATCAGTGCCCCAGGGTCGGGCTCACCCCTCCACTTT | CAISAPGSGSPLHF
TRBJ2-1 | TRBV29-1 | few | TRBD2 | TGCAGCGTTTTAGCGGGGAAGAGTTGGGATGAGCAGTTCTTC | CSVLAGKSWDEQFF
TRBJ1-2 | TRBV27 | - | TRBD1 | TGTTCGCCAGGGACAGGGTTCGATGGCTACACCTTC | CSPGTGFDGYTF
TRBJ1-1 | TRBV18 | - | TRBD1 | TGTGCCAGCTCACCACGGCACGGGGAGACAGGGGGTATGAACACTGAAGCTTTCTTT | CASSPRHGETGGMNTEAFF
TRBJ1-1 | TRBV20-1 | - | TRBD1 | TGCAGTGCTAGGGGACAGGGCCCCCCCATCACTGAAGCTTTCTTT | CSARGQGPPITEAFF
TRBJ2-1 | TRBV5-5 | - | - | TGTGCCAGCAGCCCCCGATGGGAGCAGTTCTTC | CASSPRWEQFF
TRBJ1-1 | TRBV12-3/TRBV12-4 | few | TRBD1 | TGTGCCAGCAGTTTATGGGACAGCGGCACTGAAGCTTTCTTT | CASSLWDSGTEAFF
TRBJ2-5 | TRBV29-1 | few | TRBD1 | TGCAGCGTCCTCGGACAGGGGACGGCAAAGACCCAGTACTTC | CSVLGQGTAKTQYF
TRBJ2-1 | TRBV6-2/TRBV6-3 | few | - | TGTGCCAGCAGGGCACACCTTTCCTACAATGAGCAGTTCTTC | CASRAHLSYNEQFF
TRBJ2-5 | TRBV12-3/TRBV12-4 | - | - | TGTGCCAGCAGTTTTGTTCCACAAGAGACCCAGTACTTC | CASSFVPQETQYF
TRBJ1-3 | TRBV7-3 | few | - | TGTGCCAGCAGCTCCGGACGGGGAAACACCATATATTTT | CASSSGRGNTIYF
TRBJ2-1 | TRBV10-3 | few | - | TGTGCCATCAGTGGGGCAGGGCGGGACAATGAGCAGTTCTTC | CAISGAGRDNEQFF
TRBJ2-1 | TRBV12-3/TRBV12-4 | many | - | TGTGCCAGCAGTTTAGCGAACAGGGCCCCCAATGAGCAGTTCTTC | CASSLANRAPNEQFF
TRBJ2-5 | TRBV29-1 | - | - | TGCAGCGTTGGCCCTTCGGGACGGCAAGAGACCCAGTACTTC | CSVGPSGRQETQYF
TRBJ1-2 | TRBV2 | - | - | TGTGCCAGCAGGGCAGAGATTAACTATGGCTACACCTTC | CASRAEINYGYTF
TRBJ2-7 | TRBV10-3 | - | - | TGTGCCATCGCGGACAGACCTCCCTACGAGCAGTACTTC | CAIADRPPYEQYF
TRBJ2-2 | TRBV11-1 | - | - | TGTGCCAGCAGCTCGGGACCCAGGGCAAACGGGGAGCTGTTTTTT | CASSSGPRANGELFF
TRBJ2-7 | TRBV5-6 | - | - | TGTGCCAGCAGCCCTCGGACAGACGTGAGCTCCTACGAGCAGTACTTC | CASSPRTDVSSYEQYF
TRBJ2-2 | TRBV5-1 | - | - | TGCGCCAGCAGCGGGGGCTCCCGGGCCGGGGAGCTGTTTTTT | CASSGGSRAGELFF
TRBJ2-1 | TRBV7-8 | once | - | TGTGCCAGCAGCCCAGGACTGACTGAGCAGTTCTTC | CASSPGLTEQFF
TRBJ1-1 | TRBV7-8 | few | TRBD1 | TGTGCCAGCAGACCCCTCCCAGGGGACAGTGGGCACACTGAAGCTTTCTTT | CASRPLPGDSGHTEAFF
TRBJ2-1 | TRBV7-8 | few | - | TGTGCCAGCAGCGGGGGGGGCAGAGTCTCCTACAATGAGCAGTTCTTC | CASSGGGRVSYNEQFF
TRBJ1-1 | TRBV12-3/TRBV12-4 | - | - | TGTGCCAGCAGTTTAATGTCAGAAGCTTTCTTT | CASSLMSEAFF
TRBJ1-1 | TRBV28 | - | - | TGTGCCAGCAGTTTCAAGTTGAACATGAACACTGAAGCTTTCTTT | CASSFKLNMNTEAFF
TRBJ2-5 | TRBV30 | - | - | TGTGCCTGGAGCGCTAACCTGGGGACCCAGTACTTC | CAWSANLGTQYF
TRBJ2-3 | TRBV3-1 | - | TRBD2 | TGTGCCAGCAGCCAAGATGGGTTCCATCTAGCGGGGGGACCCACAGATACGCAGTATTTT | CASSQDGFHLAGGPTDTQYF
TRBJ2-1 | TRBV29-1 | - | TRBD1 | TGCAGCGTTAGGGGACAGGGGTATGATGAGCAGTTCTTC | CSVRGQGYDEQFF
TRBJ2-3 | TRBV3-1 | - | TRBD2 | TGTGCCAGCAGCCTGCTACTAGCGGAGGCGGGGGATACGCAGTATTTT | CASSLLLAEAGDTQYF
TRBJ2-4 | TRBV6-2/TRBV6-3 | - | TRBD2 | TGTGCCAGCAGTACCTCCGGGACTACAAGTGGGTACTTC | CASSTSGTTSGYF
TRBJ2-1 | TRBV5-1 | - | TRBD1 | TGCGCCAGCAGCTTGGGAGACGGACAGGGCAACAATGAGCAGTTCTTC | CASSLGDGQGNNEQFF
TRBJ2-7 | TRBV20-1 | few | - | TGCAGTGCTAGAGGCCCCCCTGGGAAGGGTTACGAGCAGTACTTC | CSARGPPGKGYEQYF
TRBJ2-2 | TRBV29-1 | few | - | TGCAGCGTTGTGCTGGGCGGGGAGCTGTTTTTT | CSVVLGGELFF
TRBJ2-1 | TRBV28 | - | - | TGTGCCAGCAGTTTAGGGGGGACACACAATGAGCAGTTCTTC | CASSLGGTHNEQFF
TRBJ2-2 | TRBV5-1 | many | - | TGTGCCAGCAGCTTCGCAAACACCGGGGAGCTGTTTTTT | CASSFANTGELFF
TRBJ2-1 | TRBV18 | few | TRBD1 | TGTGCCAGCTCACTTTGGGACAGGGGGGATGAGCAGTTCTTC | CASSLWDRGDEQFF
TRBJ2-2 | TRBV5-5 | few | TRBD1 | TGTGCCACCACATTTTACAGGGGCACCGGGGAGCTGTTTTTT | CATTFYRGTGELFF
TRBJ1-1 | TRBV20-1 | - | - | TGCAGTGCCACGGGACAAAACATGAACACTGAAGCTTTCTTT | CSATGQNMNTEAFF
TRBJ1-4 | TRBV12-3/TRBV12-4 | - | TRBD1 | TGTGCCAGCAGTTTACCCACAGGGGATGAAAAACTGTTTTTT | CASSLPTGDEKLFF
TRBJ1-3 | TRBV29-1 | - | - | TGCAGCGTTGTCGGCTCTGGAAACACCATATATTTT | CSVVGSGNTIYF
TRBJ2-7 | TRBV20-1 | - | TRBD1 | TGCAGTGCAACCGGGACAGGCCTCTCCTACGAGCAGTACTTC | CSATGTGLSYEQYF